Shown below are 30 T cell receptor beta chains from a single sample sequenced in a study of blood T cell repertoires in COVID-19. Produced via immunoSEQ multiplex PCR; TCRdb's table is partial and in-frame only. In the table there are 140,000 to 150,000 clones, over 70% of which are singletons. Material: peripheral blood. The receptors here all came from a human donor in a cohort sampled during active COVID-19.

The genes are TRBV6-2 or TRBV6-3 and TRBJ2-5, with D perhaps matching TRBD2 (6 bases). V lost 5 bases, J lost 3 bases, and 16 bases lay in between. This CDR3 comprises 15 residues. CDR1 and CDR2 (germline): MNHEY, SVGEGT. The chain's CDR3 is CASSHPGELKETQYF. The CDR3 nucleotides read TGTGCCAGCAGTCATCCGGGGGAGTTAAAAGAGACCCAGTACTTC.

V is TRBV6-6 and J is TRBJ1-2; 8 bases line up with TRBD1. Germline V gives CDR1 MNHNY, CDR2 SVGAGI (reference sequence). The CDR3 runs to 14 residues. The V and J ends lost 2 bases and 6 bases, in that order; junction bases with no gene match: 5. CDR3 DNA sequence: TGTGCCAGCAGTTACCCGGACAGGGCGGATGGCTACACCTTC. Amino acid sequence: CASSYPDRADGYTF.

The J gene is TRBJ2-3, the V gene TRBV5-1; TRBD1 agrees at 9 bases. There are 16 residues in the CDR3. Germline values: CDR1 SGHRS, CDR2 YFSETQ. The V segment lost 4 bases and the J segment 3 bases; nucleotides outside the gene matches: 9. CDR3 sequence reads: CASSAGDREFTDTQYF. In DNA, the CDR3 is TGCGCCAGCAGCGCGGGGGACAGGGAGTTTACAGATACGCAGTATTTT.

The chain is built from TRBV6-6 and TRBJ1-3; 9 bases agree with TRBD1. Trimming took 2 bases from V and 1 from J; bases not matched to a gene: 3. The length of the CDR3 is 16 residues. The V gene's germline CDR1 is MNHNY and CDR2 SVGAGI (reference sequence). The CDR3 here is CASSYGGQGSGNTIYF. The CDR3 coding sequence is TGTGCCAGCAGTTACGGCGGACAGGGGTCTGGAAACACCATATATTTT.

This clone was counted a few times. The chain couples TRBV9 to TRBJ2-2, with D possibly being TRBD2 (5 bases). V was cut by 4 bases and J by 8 bases, with 15 bases left in between. Germline CDR1 reads SGDLS; CDR2 reads YYNGEE. This CDR3 contains 14 residues. The CDR3 loop reads CASSFSRTGGELFF. CDR3 sequence (DNA): TGTGCCAGCAGCTTCTCCCGGACTGGGGGGGAGCTGTTTTTT.

The chain recombines TRBV18 with TRBJ1-4; 7 nucleotides align to TRBD1. The germline V gene encodes CDR1 KGHSH and CDR2 LQKENI. This CDR3 is built from 17 residues. V was pared by 3 bases and J by 0 bases, with 7 bases of the junction left unmatched. The CDR3 DNA reads as TGTGCCAGCTCACCTGTGACAGGGTTTGCAACTAATGAAAAACTGTTTTTT. Its protein is CASSPVTGFATNEKLFF.

This clone has a single count. DNA for the CDR3: TGCGCCAGCAGCCAATTTTCGGGTAACACAGATACGCAGTATTTT. Protein sequence: CASSQFSGNTDTQYF. This sequence joins TRBV4-3 and TRBJ2-3, with unresolved D. Germline V gives CDR1 LGHNA, CDR2 YSLEER. This CDR3 is built from 15 residues. Trimming shortened V by 2 bases and J by 2 bases, and 11 bases separated the two germline ends.

The rearrangement links TRBV10-3 to TRBJ2-3; tentatively, D is TRBD1 (5 bases). This CDR3 has 15 residues. The V end lost 2 bases, the J end lost 1 base, and 10 bases lay between the germline ends. CDR1 and CDR2 (germline): ENHRY, SYGVKD. The DNA of the CDR3 is TGTGCCATCAGTGAGAGGGGTGGGGGCACAGATACGCAGTATTTT. Residues: CAISERGGGTDTQYF.

The chain employs TRBV5-1 and TRBJ1-2, with 9 bases fitting TRBD1. Germline CDR1 and CDR2: SGHRS and YFSETQ. The CDR3 runs 18 residues. V shed 0 bases, J shed 1 base, and the junction held 10 bases outside the gene matches. The CDR3 bases are TGCGCCAGCAGCTTGGAGGGACAGGGCTCCTCTTTTAACTATGGCTACACCTTC. Translation: CASSLEGQGSSFNYGYTF.

This chain links TRBV7-9 with TRBJ2-1; 8 nucleotides align to TRBD2. V trimming: 5 bases; J trimming: 1 base; junction bases outside the gene matches: 7. Germline V gene data show CDR1 as SEHNR and CDR2 as FQNEAQ (reference sequence). The CDR3 spans 16 residues. The CDR3 is CASSPVAGQSYNEQFF. CDR3 bases: TGTGCCAGCAGCCCCGTAGCGGGGCAATCCTACAATGAGCAGTTCTTC. Using reference TRBV7-9 and TRBJ2-1 for the parts outside the CDR3, the full variable domain is DTGVSQNPRHKITKRGQNVTFRCDPISEHNRLYWYRQTLGQGPEFLTYFQNEAQLEKSRLLSDRFSAERPKGSFSTLEIQRTEQGDSAMYLCASSPVAGQSYNEQFFGPGTRLTVL.

Only a few counts were recorded for this clone. The genes are TRBV2 and TRBJ1-6; D ambiguous. Germline assignment: CDR1 SNHLY and CDR2 FYNNEI. The V and J ends lost 8 bases and 11 bases respectively, with 16 bases between them. The CDR3 covers 13 residues. CDR3 protein: CASFGGSLAPLHF. The CDR3 DNA reads TGTGCCAGCTTCGGCGGCAGCTTGGCACCCCTCCACTTT.

This sequence joins TRBV7-2 and TRBJ1-1, with D possibly TRBD1 on 5 matching bases. The CDR3 contains 14 residues. Deletions cut 0 bases from V and 4 bases from J, with 9 bases between. Germline V gene sequence: CDR1 SGHTA, CDR2 FQGNSA. Written as DNA, the CDR3 is TGTGCCAGCAGCTTAGCGCGTAGGGGCACTGAAGCTTTCTTT. Translating gives CASSLARRGTEAFF.

The V call is TRBV27, the J call TRBJ2-7, with 7 bases lining up with TRBD2. This CDR3 is built from 17 residues. Germline V CDR1 and CDR2: MNHEY, SMNVEV (reference sequence). V shed 2 bases, J shed 0 bases, and the junction held 10 bases outside the gene matches. The CDR3 DNA is TGTGCCAGCAGTTTAAAACCGCCTAGCGGTAGCTCCTACGAGCAGTACGTC. Encoded protein: CASSLKPPSGSSYEQYV.

The chain couples TRBV25-1 to TRBJ1-2; TRBD1 matches 8 bases. CDR3 size: 14 residues. In germline, CDR1 is MGHDK, CDR2 SYGVNS. The V gene end was trimmed by 4 bases and the J gene end by 4 bases; junction bases not matched to a gene: 5. CDR3 sequence (DNA): TGTGCCAGCAGTGGCGGGACAGGCGTCTATGGCTACACCTTC. This gives the protein CASSGGTGVYGYTF.

The chain employs TRBV18 and TRBJ1-1, with D uncertain. The CDR3 covers 13 residues. Germline CDR1 and CDR2: KGHSH and LQKENI. V dropped 6 bases and J dropped 1 base, with 9 bases sitting between them. The CDR3 DNA is TGTGCCAGCTCGTATACAGAGAACACTGAAGCTTTCTTT. Translating it yields CASSYTENTEAFF.

V and J are TRBV2 and TRBJ2-1, with D maybe TRBD2 (6 bases). Trimming stripped 9 bases from V and 0 bases from J, with 9 bases between. The CDR3 consists of 13 residues. Per germline, CDR1 SNHLY and CDR2 FYNNEI. CDR3 in DNA: TGTGCCAGTCGGGACTTCTCCTACAATGAGCAGTTCTTC. It encodes CASRDFSYNEQFF. Using reference TRBV2 and TRBJ2-1 for the parts outside the CDR3, the full variable domain is EPEVTQTPSHQVTQMGQEVILRCVPISNHLYFYWYRQILGQKVEFLVSFYNNEISEKSEIFDDQFSVERPDGSNFTLKIRSTKLEDSAMYFCASRDFSYNEQFFGPGTRLTVL.

This chain joins TRBV3-1 (or the pseudogene TRBV3-2) and TRBJ1-2; 7 positions match TRBD1. The J segment lost 1 base and the V segment lost 4 bases, leaving 3 bases of the junction unmatched. This CDR3 has 14 residues. From germline, CDR1 is LGHDT and CDR2 YNNKEL (reference sequence). CDR3 in DNA: TGTGCCAGCAGCCTCAACAGGGGTAACTATGGCTACACCTTC. Translated: CASSLNRGNYGYTF.

Concerning this clone itself: At one end the junction does not follow the germline gene, possibly because of a read error. The chain employs TRBV12-3 or TRBV12-4 and TRBJ2-1; tentatively, D is TRBD2 (6 bases). The CDR3 contains 11 residues. CDR3 region: CASSRGSGPLF. The CDR3 nucleotides read TGTGCCAGCAGCCGGGGTAGCGGCCCGCTCTTC.

This clone was observed many times. V gene TRBV3-1 (or the pseudogene TRBV3-2) combines with J gene TRBJ2-2; 7 bases are shared with TRBD2. J gave up 5 bases and V 0 bases, and 6 bases lay outside the gene matches. From germline, CDR1 is LGHDT and CDR2 YNNKEL (reference sequence). The CDR3 is 16 residues long. CDR3 DNA: TGTGCCAGCAGCCAAGAAAGCAGCGGGGCTACCGGGGAGCTGTTTTTT. Encoded protein: CASSQESSGATGELFF.

The chain combines TRBV7-8 with TRBJ1-5; 8 bases are a match to TRBD1. J lost 4 bases, V lost 4 bases, and 3 bases had no gene match. The germline V gene has CDR1 SGHVS and CDR2 FQNEAQ. This CDR3 has 14 amino acids. The CDR3 sequence is CASSSDRGNQPQHF. The DNA of the CDR3 is TGTGCCAGCAGCTCCGACAGGGGTAATCAGCCCCAGCATTTT.

This chain uses TRBV29-1 with TRBJ1-2; tentative D call: TRBD1 (5 bases). The germline V gene has CDR1 SQVTM and CDR2 ANQGSEA. The CDR3 has 11 residues. Deletions cut 6 bases from V and 4 bases from J, with 9 bases between. The CDR3 DNA reads TGCAGCGTCTTAGACAGCTATGGCTACACCTTC. It codes for CSVLDSYGYTF.

The rearrangement joins TRBV5-1 to TRBJ2-7; 9 bases fit TRBD2. This CDR3 has 15 residues. The V gene's germline CDR1 is SGHRS and CDR2 YFSETQ. V shed 0 bases and J 2 bases; nucleotides not matched to a gene: 3. Written as DNA, the CDR3 is TGCGCCAGCAGCTTGGCTAGCGGGGTTACCTACGAGCAGTACTTC. Its protein product is CASSLASGVTYEQYF. The complete variable domain, with remaining parts taken from reference TRBV5-1 and TRBJ2-7, reads KAGVTQTPRYLIKTRGQQVTLSCSPISGHRSVSWYQQTPGQGLQFLFEYFSETQRNKGNFPGRFSGRQFSNSRSEMNVSTLELGDSALYLCASSLASGVTYEQYFGPGTRLTVT.

This clone has only a few counts. This sequence joins TRBV24-1 and TRBJ2-2; TRBD2 matches at 8 bases. Germline CDR1 reads KGHDR; CDR2 reads SFDVKD. This CDR3 is built from 16 residues. Trimming took 6 bases from V and 3 from J; bases not matched to a gene: 8. The CDR3 DNA reads TGTGCCACCAGTACGCCCTCGGGAGGGTACACCGGGGAGCTGTTTTTT. Its protein product is CATSTPSGGYTGELFF.

This chain uses TRBV19 with TRBJ2-2; 7 bases are shared with TRBD2. The CDR3 contains 13 residues. Germline trimming cut 7 bases from V and 13 bases from J; bases unmatched to any gene: 12. Germline CDR1 is LNHDA and CDR2 is SQIVND (reference sequence). The CDR3 reads CASIPLGGVWLFF. CDR3 DNA: TGTGCCAGTATCCCCTTGGGAGGGGTATGGCTGTTTTTT.

The V call is TRBV5-1, the J call TRBJ2-7, with D perhaps TRBD2 (5 bases). The CDR3 spans 18 residues. Trimming pared 5 bases from V and 0 bases from J, leaving 24 bases between. Germline lookup yields CDR1 SGHRS and CDR2 YFSETQ. The DNA of the CDR3 is TGCGCCAGCAGGGGTGAGGGCGGTATATTTCATCTCTCCTACGAGCAGTACTTC. This encodes CASRGEGGIFHLSYEQYF.

V usage is TRBV18 and J usage is TRBJ2-3, with a tentative D call TRBD1 (5 bases). V lost 0 bases, J lost 10 bases, and 11 bases lay in between. The germline V gene has CDR1 KGHSH and CDR2 LQKENI. The CDR3 runs to 13 residues. As DNA, the CDR3 is TGTGCCAGCTCACCACCGGGGCCACCGGCGCAGTATTTT. Its translation: CASSPPGPPAQYF.

The chain links TRBV6-2 or TRBV6-3 to TRBJ2-2; 8 nucleotides match TRBD1. Germline V gene sequence: CDR1 MNHEY, CDR2 SVGEGT. V lost 2 bases to trimming and J lost 5 bases; unmatched junction nucleotides: 10. The CDR3 has 17 residues. The CDR3 spells CASSYGTGVGWTGELFF. The CDR3, as DNA: TGTGCCAGCAGTTACGGGACAGGAGTCGGGTGGACCGGGGAGCTGTTTTTT.

The rearrangement joins TRBV6-6 to TRBJ2-5; the match to TRBD2 covers 16 bases. V lost 7 bases, J lost 9 bases, and 5 bases stayed unmatched. The germline V gene encodes CDR1 MNHNY and CDR2 SVGAGI (reference sequence). The CDR3 contains 14 residues. The DNA of the CDR3 is TGTGCCAGCACCTGGGGACTAGCGGGGGGGGCCCAGTACTTC. This codes for CASTWGLAGGAQYF.

The V call is TRBV3-1 (or the pseudogene TRBV3-2), the J call TRBJ2-7; no firm D call. Germline values: CDR1 LGHDT, CDR2 YNNKEL (reference sequence). This CDR3 is built from 14 residues. Deletions cut 1 base from V and 0 bases from J, with 7 bases between. The CDR3 DNA follows: TGTGCCAGCAGCCAAGGACGGGTCTCCTACGAGCAGTACTTC. This translates into CASSQGRVSYEQYF.

This clone has more than one count but fewer than ten. The rearrangement joins TRBV11-3 to TRBJ2-7, with no clear D. V was cut by 3 bases and J by 0 bases, with 9 bases left in between. CDR1 is SGHNT, CDR2 YENEEA, per germline. The CDR3 spans 14 residues. CDR3 nucleotides: TGTGCCAGCAGCTTTGGGCCGAGCTCCTACGAGCAGTACTTC. Translated, it gives CASSFGPSSYEQYF.